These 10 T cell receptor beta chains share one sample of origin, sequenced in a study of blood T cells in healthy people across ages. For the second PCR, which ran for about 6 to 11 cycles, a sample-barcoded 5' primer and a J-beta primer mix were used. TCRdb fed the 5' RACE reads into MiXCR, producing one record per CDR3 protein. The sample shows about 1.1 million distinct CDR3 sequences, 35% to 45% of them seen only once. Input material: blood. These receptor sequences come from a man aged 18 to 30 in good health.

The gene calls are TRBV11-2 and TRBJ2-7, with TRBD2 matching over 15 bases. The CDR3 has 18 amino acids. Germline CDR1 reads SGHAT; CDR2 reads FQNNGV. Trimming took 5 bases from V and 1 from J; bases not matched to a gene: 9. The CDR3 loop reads CASSPGLAGGKKSYEQYF. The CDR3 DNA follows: TGTGCCAGCAGCCCGGGACTAGCGGGGGGTAAAAAATCCTACGAGCAGTACTTC.

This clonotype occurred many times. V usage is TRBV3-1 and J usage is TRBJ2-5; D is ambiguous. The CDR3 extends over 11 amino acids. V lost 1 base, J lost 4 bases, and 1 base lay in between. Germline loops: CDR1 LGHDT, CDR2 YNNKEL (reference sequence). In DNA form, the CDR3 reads TGTGCCAGCAGCCAAGCAGAGACCCAGTACTTC. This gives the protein CASSQAETQYF.

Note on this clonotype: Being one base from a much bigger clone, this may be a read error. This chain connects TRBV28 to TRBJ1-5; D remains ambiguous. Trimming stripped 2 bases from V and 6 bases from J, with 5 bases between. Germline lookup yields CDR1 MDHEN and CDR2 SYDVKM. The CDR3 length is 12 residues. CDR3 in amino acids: CASSLKAQPQHF. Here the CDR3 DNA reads TGTGCCAGCAGTTTAAAGGCTCAGCCCCAGCATTTT.

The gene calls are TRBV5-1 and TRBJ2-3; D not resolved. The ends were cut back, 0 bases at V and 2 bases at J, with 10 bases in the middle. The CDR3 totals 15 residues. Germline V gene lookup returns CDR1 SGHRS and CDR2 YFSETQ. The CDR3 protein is CASSLAHRSTDTQYF. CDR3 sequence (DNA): TGCGCCAGCAGCTTGGCACACCGATCCACAGATACGCAGTATTTT.

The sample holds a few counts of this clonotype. The CDR3 loop is CASRRGGTGNTEAFF. The DNA for the CDR3 is TGTGCCAGCAGGAGAGGGGGGACGGGGAACACTGAAGCTTTCTTT. V and J are TRBV6-5 and TRBJ1-1; maybe TRBD1 (6 bases). V was pared by 6 bases and J by 1 base, with 15 bases between. CDR1 MNHEY and CDR2 SVGAGI come from the germline V gene. This CDR3 contains 15 residues.

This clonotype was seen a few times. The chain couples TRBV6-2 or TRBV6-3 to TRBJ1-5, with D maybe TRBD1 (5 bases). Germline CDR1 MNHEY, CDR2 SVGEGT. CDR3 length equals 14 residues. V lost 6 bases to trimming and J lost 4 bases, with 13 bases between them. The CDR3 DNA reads TGTGCCAGCAGAGGGGACCTCCTGAATCAGCCCCAGCATTTT. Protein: CASRGDLLNQPQHF.

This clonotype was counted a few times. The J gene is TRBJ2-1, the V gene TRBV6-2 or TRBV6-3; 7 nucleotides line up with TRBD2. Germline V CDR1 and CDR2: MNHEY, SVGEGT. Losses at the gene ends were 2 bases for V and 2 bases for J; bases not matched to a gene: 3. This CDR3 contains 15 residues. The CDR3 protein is CASSYRSGAYNEQFF. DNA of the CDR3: TGTGCCAGCAGTTACAGGAGCGGGGCCTACAATGAGCAGTTCTTC.

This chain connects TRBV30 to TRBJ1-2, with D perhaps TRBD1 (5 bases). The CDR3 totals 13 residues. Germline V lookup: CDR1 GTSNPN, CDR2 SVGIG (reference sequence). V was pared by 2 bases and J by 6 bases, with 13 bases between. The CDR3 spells CAWSSGRIDGYTF. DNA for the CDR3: TGTGCCTGGAGTTCGGGACGGATAGATGGCTACACCTTC.

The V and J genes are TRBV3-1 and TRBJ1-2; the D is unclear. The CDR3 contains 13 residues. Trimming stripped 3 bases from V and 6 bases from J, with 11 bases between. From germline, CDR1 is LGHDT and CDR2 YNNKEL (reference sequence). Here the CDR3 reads CASSHVVSNGYTF. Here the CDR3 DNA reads TGTGCCAGCAGCCATGTGGTTTCAAATGGCTACACCTTC.

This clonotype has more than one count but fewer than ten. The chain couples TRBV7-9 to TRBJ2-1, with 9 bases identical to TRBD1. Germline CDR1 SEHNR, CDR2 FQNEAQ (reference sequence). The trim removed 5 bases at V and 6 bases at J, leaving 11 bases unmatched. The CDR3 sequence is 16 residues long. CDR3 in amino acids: CASSQLDRGNPNEQFF. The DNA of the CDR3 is TGTGCCAGCAGCCAACTGGACAGGGGAAATCCCAATGAGCAGTTCTTC. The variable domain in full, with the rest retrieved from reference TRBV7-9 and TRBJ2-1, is DTGVSQNPRHKITKRGQNVTFRCDPISEHNRLYWYRQTLGQGPEFLTYFQNEAQLEKSRLLSDRFSAERPKGSFSTLEIQRTEQGDSAMYLCASSQLDRGNPNEQFFGPGTRLTVL.